This T cell receptor beta chain is drawn from a study of T cell responses to AZD1222 COVID-19 vaccine. The table came from immunoSEQ multiplex PCR; TCRdb's copy has only in-frame clones and leaves some out. The sample has some 160,000 clones; approximately 90% are singletons. Sequenced here: peripheral blood, sampled 28 days after the second AZD1222 dose. The sequence was obtained from an adult who received the AZD1222 COVID-19 vaccine.

This CDR3 is CATSREALANSGNTIYF. The CDR3 nucleotides are TGTGCCACCAGCAGAGAGGCCCTGGCTAACTCTGGAAACACCATATATTTT. This chain links TRBV15 with TRBJ1-3; D remains ambiguous. CDR3 length equals 17 residues. CDR1 is LNHNV, CDR2 YYDKDF, per germline (reference sequence). Trimming removed 0 bases at V and 0 bases at J, with 12 bases between.